This TCR beta chain comes out of a study of blood T cells in healthy people across ages. Sample-barcoded 5' priming and a J-beta primer mix drove a second PCR of about 6 to 11 cycles. TCRdb passed the 5' RACE reads through MiXCR, listing each CDR3 protein once. The data hold approximately 670,000 distinct CDR3 sequences, with 35% to 50% observed a single time. The CDR3 is 14 residues long. Germline CDR1 is SGHNT and CDR2 is YYREEE (reference sequence). The ends were cut back, 2 bases at V and 12 bases at J, with 15 bases in the middle. The J gene is TRBJ1-6, the V gene TRBV5-4; D unclear. Sequenced input: blood. The sequence derives from a man at least 80 years old in good health. Here the CDR3 reads CASSFRGRGGPLHF. CDR3 in DNA: TGTGCCAGCAGCTTTCGTGGTAGAGGTGGACCCCTCCACTTT.